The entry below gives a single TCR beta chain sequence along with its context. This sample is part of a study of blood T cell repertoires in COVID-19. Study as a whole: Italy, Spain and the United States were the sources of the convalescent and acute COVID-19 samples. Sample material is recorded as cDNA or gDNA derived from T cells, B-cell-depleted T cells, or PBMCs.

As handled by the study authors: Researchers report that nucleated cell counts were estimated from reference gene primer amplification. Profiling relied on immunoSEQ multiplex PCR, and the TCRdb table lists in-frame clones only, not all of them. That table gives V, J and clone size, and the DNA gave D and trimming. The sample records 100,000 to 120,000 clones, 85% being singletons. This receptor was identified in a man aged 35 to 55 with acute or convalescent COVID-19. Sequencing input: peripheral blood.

CDR3 sequence (DNA): TGTGCCAGCAGTCCTAGAGGGATCGACTATGGCTACACCTTC. Translating gives CASSPRGIDYGYTF. This rearrangement joins TRBV7-9 to TRBJ1-2, with D unclear. The CDR3 is 14 residues long. Trimming removed 6 bases at V and 3 bases at J, with 14 bases between. Germline CDR1 and CDR2: SEHNR and FQNEAQ (reference sequence).